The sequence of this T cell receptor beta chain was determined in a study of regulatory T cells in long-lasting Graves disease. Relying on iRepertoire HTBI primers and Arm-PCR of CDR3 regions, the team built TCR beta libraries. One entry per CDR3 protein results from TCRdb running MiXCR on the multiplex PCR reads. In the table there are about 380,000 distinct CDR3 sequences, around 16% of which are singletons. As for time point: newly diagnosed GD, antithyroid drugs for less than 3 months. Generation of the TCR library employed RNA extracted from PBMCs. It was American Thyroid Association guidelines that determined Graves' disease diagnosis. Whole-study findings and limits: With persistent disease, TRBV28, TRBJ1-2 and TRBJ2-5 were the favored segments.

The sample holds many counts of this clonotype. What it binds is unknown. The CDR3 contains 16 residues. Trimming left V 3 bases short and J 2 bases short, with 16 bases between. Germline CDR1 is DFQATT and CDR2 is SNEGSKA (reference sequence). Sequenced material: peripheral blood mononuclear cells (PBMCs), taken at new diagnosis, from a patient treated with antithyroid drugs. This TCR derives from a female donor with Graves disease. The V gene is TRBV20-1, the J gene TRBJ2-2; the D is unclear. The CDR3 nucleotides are TGCAGTGCTAGGACCCTCCTCATGGACAACACCGGGGAGCTGTTTTTT. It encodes CSARTLLMDNTGELFF.